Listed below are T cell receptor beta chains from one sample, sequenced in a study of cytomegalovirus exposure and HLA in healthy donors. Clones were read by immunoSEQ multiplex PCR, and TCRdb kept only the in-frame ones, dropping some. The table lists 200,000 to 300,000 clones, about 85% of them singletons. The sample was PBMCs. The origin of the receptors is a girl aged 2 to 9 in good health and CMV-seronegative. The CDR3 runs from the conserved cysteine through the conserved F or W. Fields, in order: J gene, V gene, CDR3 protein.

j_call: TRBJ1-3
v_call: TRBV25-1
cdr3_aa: CASVSGGPGNTIYF

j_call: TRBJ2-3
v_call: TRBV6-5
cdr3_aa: CASRSTYRGTDTQYF

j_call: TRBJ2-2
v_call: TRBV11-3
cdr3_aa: CASSLELASGELFF

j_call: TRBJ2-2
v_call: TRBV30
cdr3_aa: CAWMGALNTGELFF

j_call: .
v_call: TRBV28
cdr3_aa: CATLRGTSGRIDEQYF

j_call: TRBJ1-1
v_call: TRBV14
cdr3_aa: CASSQDFSAGRVNTEAFF

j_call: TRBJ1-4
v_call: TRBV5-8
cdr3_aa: CASSLVGRGPRNEKLFF

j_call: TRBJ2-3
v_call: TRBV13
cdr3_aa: CASSLAGRRGTDTQYF

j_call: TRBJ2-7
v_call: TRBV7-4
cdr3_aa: CASSLPPGQLSYEQYF

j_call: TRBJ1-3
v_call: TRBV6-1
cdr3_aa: CASRPDRVGNTIYF

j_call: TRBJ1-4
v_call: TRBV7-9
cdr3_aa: CASSRGQEEKLFF

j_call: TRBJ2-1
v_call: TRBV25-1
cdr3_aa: CASSEIVDNEQFF

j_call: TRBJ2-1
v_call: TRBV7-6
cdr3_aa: CASSRGARGSYNEQFF

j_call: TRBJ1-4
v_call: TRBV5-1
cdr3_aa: CASSFGQGNNEKLFF

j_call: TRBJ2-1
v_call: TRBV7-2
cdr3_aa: CARGLAGLPYNEQFF

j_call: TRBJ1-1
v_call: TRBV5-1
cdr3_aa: CASSLGTANTEAFF

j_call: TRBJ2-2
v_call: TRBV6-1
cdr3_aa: CATRRGSGYTGELFF

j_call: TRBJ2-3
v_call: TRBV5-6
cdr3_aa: CASSLTNAADTQYF

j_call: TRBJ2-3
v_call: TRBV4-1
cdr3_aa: CASLLRTGGPTDTQYF

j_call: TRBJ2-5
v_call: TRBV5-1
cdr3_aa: CASSLSTASGETQYF

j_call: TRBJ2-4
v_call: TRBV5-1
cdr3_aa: CASSLEQAKNIQYF

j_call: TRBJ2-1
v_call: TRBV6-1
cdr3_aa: CASRPGQGGVNEQFF

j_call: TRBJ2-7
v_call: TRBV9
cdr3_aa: CASSVRQSSYEQYF

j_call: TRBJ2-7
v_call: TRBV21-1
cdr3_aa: CASSHYLEPYEQYF

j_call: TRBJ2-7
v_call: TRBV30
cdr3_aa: CAWSVYLSQGYEQYF

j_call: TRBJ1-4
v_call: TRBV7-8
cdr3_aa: CASSFRTGTGALPTNEKLFF

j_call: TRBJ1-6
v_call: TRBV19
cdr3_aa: CASTPSRVISSLHF

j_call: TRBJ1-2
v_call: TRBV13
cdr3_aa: CASSLLQGLNYGYTF

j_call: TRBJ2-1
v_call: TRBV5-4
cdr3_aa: CASSLESEQFF

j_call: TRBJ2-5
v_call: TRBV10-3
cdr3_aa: CAISDSGGGQETQYF

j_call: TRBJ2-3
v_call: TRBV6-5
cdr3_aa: CASSSGTSGDTDTQYF

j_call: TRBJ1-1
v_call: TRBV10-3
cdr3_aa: CATIGQPNTEAFF

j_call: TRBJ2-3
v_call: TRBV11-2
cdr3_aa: CASSPTSGVYTDTQYF

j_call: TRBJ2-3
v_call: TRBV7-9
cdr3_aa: CASTSKARGFTDTQYF

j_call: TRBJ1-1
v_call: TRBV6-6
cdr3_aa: CASSYAGPEWTEAFF

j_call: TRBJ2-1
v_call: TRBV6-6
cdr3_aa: CASRYPGTGDYNEQFF

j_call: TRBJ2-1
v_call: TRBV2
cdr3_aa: CASRPFGLAGGRSYNEQFF

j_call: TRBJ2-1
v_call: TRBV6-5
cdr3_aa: CASSLTSGSVEQFF

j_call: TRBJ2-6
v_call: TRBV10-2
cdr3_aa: CASSVPRGSGANVLTF

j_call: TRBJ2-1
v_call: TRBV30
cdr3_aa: CAWRGLAGDHEQFF

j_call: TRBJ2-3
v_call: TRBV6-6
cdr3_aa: CASSYWDSSTDTQYF

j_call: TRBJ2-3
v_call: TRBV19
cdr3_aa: CARLAGGTDTQYF

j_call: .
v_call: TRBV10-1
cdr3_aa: CASTSDSYNEQFF

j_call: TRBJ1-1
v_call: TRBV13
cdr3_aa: CASRSRGGTEAFF

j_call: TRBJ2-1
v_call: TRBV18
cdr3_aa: CASSPSSGGQNEQFF

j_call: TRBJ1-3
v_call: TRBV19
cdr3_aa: CASSRDRLSGNTIYF

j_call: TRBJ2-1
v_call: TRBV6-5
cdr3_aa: CASSFTSGSSYNEQFF

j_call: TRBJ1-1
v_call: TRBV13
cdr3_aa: CASSHTRQGARNTEAFF

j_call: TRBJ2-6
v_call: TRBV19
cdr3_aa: CASSRGGSGANVLTF

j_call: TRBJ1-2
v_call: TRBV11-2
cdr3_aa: CASTEDSIDYGYTF

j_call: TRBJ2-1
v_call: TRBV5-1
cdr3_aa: CASSLGLAGAQNEQFF

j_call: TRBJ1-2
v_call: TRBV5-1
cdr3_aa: CARRLVPVGERNGYTF

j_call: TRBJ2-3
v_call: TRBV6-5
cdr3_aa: CASSYSSVTDTQYF

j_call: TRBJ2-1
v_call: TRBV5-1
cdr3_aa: CASSLAGGSSYNEQFF

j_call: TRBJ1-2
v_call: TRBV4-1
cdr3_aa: CASSQDPPRTGGDFDYTF